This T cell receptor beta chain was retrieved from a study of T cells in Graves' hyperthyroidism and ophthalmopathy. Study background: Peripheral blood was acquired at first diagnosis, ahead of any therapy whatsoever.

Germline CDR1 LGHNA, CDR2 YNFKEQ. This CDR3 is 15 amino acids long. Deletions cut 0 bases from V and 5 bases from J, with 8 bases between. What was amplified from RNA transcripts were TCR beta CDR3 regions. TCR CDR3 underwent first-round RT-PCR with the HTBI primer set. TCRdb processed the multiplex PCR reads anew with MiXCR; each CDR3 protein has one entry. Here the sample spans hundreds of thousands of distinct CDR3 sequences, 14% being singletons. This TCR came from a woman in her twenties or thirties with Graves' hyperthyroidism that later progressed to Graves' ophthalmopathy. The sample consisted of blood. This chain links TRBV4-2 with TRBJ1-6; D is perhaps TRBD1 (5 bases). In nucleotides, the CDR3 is TGTGCCAGCAGCCAAGATGGGGGAAATAATTCACCCCTCCACTTT. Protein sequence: CASSQDGGNNSPLHF.